Below, one T cell receptor beta chain is given with its context. These data belong to a study of CD8+CD57+ T cells in acquired aplastic anemia. The V gene lost 2 bases and the J gene lost 6 bases, with 7 bases spanning the gap. This CDR3 region has 12 residues. The germline V gene has CDR1 SGHTA and CDR2 FQGTGA. Genomic DNA acted as the template from which TCR beta VDJ combination and CDR3 sequence profiling were carried out. TCRdb redid the calling of the reads with MiXCR, one entry per CDR3 protein. The sample includes under 200,000 distinct CDR3 sequences, about 64% of them seen just once. Sequencing input: sorted CD4+, CD8+, or CD8+CD57+ T cells (not recorded which) from PBMCs. The sequence was obtained from a human donor in good health. The chain links TRBV7-3 to TRBJ1-2; D is ambiguous. The CDR3 nucleotides are TGTGCCAGCAGCTTAGATGGAAATGGCTACACCTTC. It yields the protein CASSLDGNGYTF.